This T cell receptor (beta chain) was obtained from a study of glioma-infiltrating T cells after dendritic cell vaccination. For the study at large: Autologous tumor lysate was loaded overnight onto monocyte-derived dendritic cells grown seven days with IL-4 and GM-CSF.

The sample's time point: after dendritic cell vaccination, including at tumor progression/relapse. The CDR3 is 16 amino acids. With V trimmed by 4 bases and J by 4 bases, 12 bases remained unmatched. In germline, CDR1 is MNHEY, CDR2 SMNVEV (reference sequence). Clones were sequenced by immunoSEQ multiplex PCR, and TCRdb holds only the in-frame ones, with some missing. The sample has 55,000 to 75,000 clones; about 79% are singletons. The sequencing here drew on blood, taken after dendritic cell vaccination. The V and J genes are TRBV27 and TRBJ1-2; 7 positions match TRBD1. The sequence came from a human donor with glioblastoma. CDR3 DNA: TGTGCCAGCAGTTCCCTCCTGACAGGGTCTTCCTATGGCTACACCTTC. Protein: CASSSLLTGSSYGYTF.